This is a list of T cell receptor beta chains from one sample in a study of T cell repertoires in cytomegalovirus infection. TCRdb ran MiXCR on the reads and lists one entry per CDR3 protein. This sample has 340,000 or so distinct CDR3 sequences, with roughly 25% found just once. These receptors have no identified antigens. The sequenced sample was cultured PBMCs, obtained from culture after CMV antigen stimulation. The receptor set was obtained from a human donor in good health (CMV status not recorded). Some clones in this sample may be carry-over from other donors' samples. The CDR3 runs from the conserved cysteine through the conserved F or W. The D gene is left open where the match is weak. Some rows mark clone size as missing; the rest say once, few, many or name a class of expanded clone.

TRBD2	TRBV12-3/TRBV12-4	few	TRBJ2-1	TGTGCCAGCAGAAATTCCCGACTAGCGGGGTGGGGTGAGCAGTTCTTC	CASRNSRLAGWGEQFF
.	TRBV7-2	many	TRBJ2-5	TGTGCCAGCAGCGCCCGGGGGGCGCCCGGGGAGACCCAGTACTTC	CASSARGAPGETQYF
TRBD2	TRBV6-6	.	TRBJ2-1	TGTGCCAGCAGTTACGGCCTAGCGGGATACAATGAGCAGTTCTTC	CASSYGLAGYNEQFF
.	TRBV5-8	few	TRBJ1-5	TGTGCCAGCAGCTCCCAGGGTAGGGGCAGGAATCAGCCCCAGCATTTT	CASSSQGRGRNQPQHF
.	TRBV27	.	TRBJ2-5	TGTGCCAGCAGTTTATCGTTTTTACTAGCTAGAAAAGAGACCCAGTACTTC	CASSLSFLLARKETQYF
.	TRBV7-9	many	TRBJ1-2	TGTGCCAGCAGCTTACCCGGCACCCTCTATGGCTACACCTTC	CASSLPGTLYGYTF
.	TRBV28	.	TRBJ1-2	TGTGCCAGCAGTCCCCAGGGGCGCCGGTATGGCTACACCTTC	CASSPQGRRYGYTF
.	TRBV7-9	.	TRBJ2-1	TGTGCCAGCAGCTTACAGGCAGATACAATGCAGTTCTTC	CASSLQADTMQFF
TRBD2	TRBV12-3/TRBV12-4	once	TRBJ2-2	TGTGCCAGCAGACCAGTTGCAGCTAGCGGTACCGGGGAGCTGTTTTTT	CASRPVAASGTGELFF
TRBD1	TRBV28	many	TRBJ2-3	TGTGCCAGCAGCAGACAGGGGGGATGGACAGATACGCAGTATTTT	CASSRQGGWTDTQYF
.	TRBV7-9	.	TRBJ1-1	TGTGCCAGCAGCCCCCCTCGCACTGAAGCTTTCTTT	CASSPPRTEAFF
.	TRBV7-3	few	TRBJ2-1	TGTGCCAGCAGCTCGGGGCCTCGGCCAAATGAGCAGTTCTTC	CASSSGPRPNEQFF
.	TRBV19	.	TRBJ2-5	TGTGCCAGCCGGGGCGGACAAGAGACCCAGTACTTC	CASRGGQETQYF
.	TRBV7-8	.	TRBJ2-3	TGTGCCAGCACCCTTTACGCCTCCGATACGCAGTATTTT	CASTLYASDTQYF
.	TRBV28	few	TRBJ1-5	TGTGCCAGCACCGGAGGGGTGAATCAGCCCCAGCATTTT	CASTGGVNQPQHF
TRBD1	TRBV6-5	few	TRBJ2-4	TGTGCCAGCAGTTACTCGACCAGGGGGGCCAAAAACATTCAGTACTTC	CASSYSTRGAKNIQYF
.	TRBV5-4	.	TRBJ1-5	TGTGCCAGCAGCTTGGAGCCCGCCTCAGCCCAGCATTTT	CASSLEPASAQHF